These 27 T cell receptor beta chains came from one sample sequenced in a study of blood T cell repertoires in COVID-19. Assay used: immunoSEQ multiplex PCR; TCRdb lists only in-frame clones, some missing. The profile shows more than 60,000 clones, about 93% of them singletons. The sample taken for sequencing was peripheral blood. The receptor set was obtained from a human donor in a cohort sampled during active COVID-19.

The genes are TRBV5-4 and TRBJ1-6, with TRBD1 identical over 8 bases. With 0 bases clipped from V and 5 bases from J, the junction kept 4 bases outside the gene matches. Germline V CDR1 and CDR2: SGHNT, YYREEE (reference sequence). This CDR3 is built from 16 residues. Written as DNA, the CDR3 is TGTGCCAGCAGCTTGGCGGCAGGGGGCGATAATTCACCCCTCCACTTT. Translation gives CASSLAAGGDNSPLHF. Full variable domain (rest looked up from reference TRBV5-4 and TRBJ1-6): ETGVTQSPTHLIKTRGQQVTLRCSSQSGHNTVSWYQQALGQGPQFIFQYYREEENGRGNFPPRFSGLQFPNYSSELNVNALELDDSALYLCASSLAAGGDNSPLHFGNGTRLTVT.

The V and J genes are TRBV30 and TRBJ1-4; TRBD1 matches at 10 bases. The V and J ends lost 0 bases and 0 bases, in that order; junction bases with no gene match: 19. Germline CDR1 and CDR2: GTSNPN and SVGIG (reference sequence). The length of the CDR3 is 22 residues. The chain's CDR3 is CAWSVIGTGDAYTIATNEKLFF. The CDR3 DNA follows: TGTGCCTGGAGTGTAATTGGGACAGGGGACGCATATACGATTGCAACTAATGAAAAACTGTTTTTT.

The CDR3 spells CAINHRTGGSTDTQYF. The CDR3 DNA sequence: TGTGCCATCAATCATCGAACGGGGGGCTCGACAGATACGCAGTATTTT. The genes are TRBV10-3 and TRBJ2-3; D possibly corresponds to TRBD2 (7 bases). The V end was cut by 7 bases, the J end by 3 bases, with 20 bases between. The CDR3 has 16 amino acids. Germline lookup yields CDR1 ENHRY and CDR2 SYGVKD.

The chain carries TRBV5-1 and TRBJ1-1; tentatively, D is TRBD1 (5 bases). The CDR3 runs to 15 residues. Germline assignment: CDR1 SGHRS and CDR2 YFSETQ. Deletions cut 0 bases from V and 7 bases from J, with 16 bases between. Here the CDR3 DNA reads TGCGCCAGCAGCTTGGCCGATACAGGTGACTTTGAAGCTTTCTTT. Translation gives CASSLADTGDFEAFF.

The chain couples TRBV7-2 to TRBJ1-3; 11 nucleotides align to TRBD1. The CDR3 totals 15 residues. The ends lost 5 bases at V and 4 bases at J; junction bases unmatched: 4. Germline CDR1 reads SGHTA; CDR2 reads FQGNSA. The CDR3 sequence: CASSTGTGGGNTIYF. Written as DNA, the CDR3 is TGTGCCAGCAGCACCGGGACAGGGGGAGGAAACACCATATATTTT.

The chain has TRBV6-5 and TRBJ2-7, with TRBD2 as a possible D gene (6 bases). Trimming stripped 9 bases from V and 0 bases from J, with 15 bases between. Germline V gene data show CDR1 as MNHEY and CDR2 as SVGAGI. The CDR3 has 14 amino acids. In nucleotides, the CDR3 is TGTGCCAGGGCGCGGGACCTCCACTCCTACGAGCAGTACTTC. Translating it yields CARARDLHSYEQYF.

The gene calls are TRBV5-4 and TRBJ1-1, with D possibly being TRBD1 (6 bases). Per germline, CDR1 SGHNT and CDR2 YYREEE (reference sequence). With 2 bases removed from V and 0 bases from J, the gap between germline ends came to 11 bases. The CDR3 is 15 amino acids. CDR3 loop: CASSFYRVMNTEAFF. CDR3 sequence (DNA): TGTGCCAGCAGCTTTTACAGGGTTATGAACACTGAAGCTTTCTTT.

In regard to this clone: The junction departs from germline at one end; a sequencing error may be responsible. The chain joins TRBV7-9 to TRBJ2-3, with 15 bases fitting TRBD2. CDR1 is SEHNR, CDR2 FQNEAQ, per germline (reference sequence). The CDR3 runs to 12 residues. This chain's CDR3 is CASSRTSGGDAF. The CDR3 nucleotides are TGTGCCAGCAGCCGGACTAGCGGGGGGGACGCTTTT.

The rearrangement uses TRBV19 and TRBJ1-2, with a weak D call TRBD1 (6 bases). Germline V lookup: CDR1 LNHDA, CDR2 SQIVND (reference sequence). The CDR3 is made up of 14 amino acids. V was cut by 7 bases and J by 0 bases, with 12 bases left in between. The chain's CDR3 is CASNPTGTNYGYTF. The CDR3 nucleotides are TGTGCCAGTAACCCTACAGGGACTAACTATGGCTACACCTTC. Full variable domain (remainder filled in from reference TRBV19 and TRBJ1-2): DGGITQSPKYLFRKEGQNVTLSCEQNLNHDAMYWYRQDPGQGLRLIYYSQIVNDFQKGDIAEGYSVSREKKESFPLTVTSAQKNPTAFYLCASNPTGTNYGYTFGSGTRLTVV.

The rearrangement joins TRBV5-1 to TRBJ1-2; TRBD1 matches at 7 bases. The CDR3 loop spans 15 amino acids. Germline CDR1 reads SGHRS; CDR2 reads YFSETQ. V was clipped by 4 bases and J by 6 bases; unmatched bases: 12. CDR3 sequence: CASSKGDSPRDGYTF. Here the CDR3 DNA reads TGCGCCAGCAGCAAGGGGGACAGCCCTCGTGATGGCTACACCTTC.

The rearrangement joins TRBV5-6 to TRBJ1-1; TRBD1 is a possible D gene (5 bases). V was clipped by 5 bases and J by 4 bases, with 21 bases between them. The germline CDR1 and CDR2 sequences are SGHDT and YYEEEE. The CDR3 is 16 residues long. CDR3 region: CASRLDAQVRSTEAFF. The CDR3 region has the DNA TGTGCCAGCAGATTAGATGCACAGGTGAGGAGCACTGAAGCTTTCTTT. Variable domain in full (rest from reference TRBV5-6 and TRBJ1-1): DAGVTQSPTHLIKTRGQQVTLRCSPKSGHDTVSWYQQALGQGPQFIFQYYEEEERQRGNFPDRFSGHQFPNYSSELNVNALLLGDSALYLCASRLDAQVRSTEAFFGQGTRLTVV.

This clone was detected a few times. The genes are TRBV27 and TRBJ1-2, with TRBD1 matching 11 bases. Trimming removed 6 bases from V and 4 bases from J; junction bases left unmatched: 16. CDR3 length: 18 residues. CDR1 is MNHEY, CDR2 SMNVEV, per germline (reference sequence). As DNA, the CDR3 is TGTGCCAGCAGAGGCCCGGACAGGGGGCAGGGTTTGGGCTATGGCTACACCTTC. This codes for CASRGPDRGQGLGYGYTF.

The chain joins TRBV23-1 to TRBJ1-2, with D hard to call. TRBV23-1 is labeled an ORF, and its function is uncertain. The CDR3 runs 18 residues. The V and J ends lost 0 bases and 8 bases respectively, with 25 bases between them. The CDR3 DNA is TGCGCCAGCAGTCAATCGATAAAACCGGGTAGAGGGTCGGGCGGCTACACCTTC. This sequence encodes CASSQSIKPGRGSGGYTF.

Concerning this clone itself: At one boundary the junction diverges from the germline segment, which might be a read error. V gene TRBV4-3 combines with J gene TRBJ2-7, with D perhaps TRBD1 (7 bases). Per germline, CDR1 LGHNA and CDR2 YSLEER. There are 13 residues in the CDR3. CDR3 residues: CASSQEGDRSRHF. The CDR3 DNA sequence: TGCGCCAGCAGCCAGGAGGGGGACAGATCCCGTCACTTC.

This clone was seen only once. The chain has TRBV27 and TRBJ1-5; D uncertain. CDR3 length: 12 residues. V was trimmed by 3 bases and J by 6 bases, leaving 6 bases between them. The germline CDR1 and CDR2 sequences are MNHEY and SMNVEV (reference sequence). CDR3 sequence: CASSFSGQPQHF. Written as DNA, the CDR3 is TGTGCCAGCAGTTTCTCGGGTCAGCCCCAGCATTTT.

The chain uses TRBV6-5 and TRBJ1-6; D call uncertain. The CDR3 is 14 residues long. Trimming cost V 5 bases and J 19 bases, with 24 bases left between them. In germline, CDR1 is MNHEY, CDR2 SVGAGI. DNA of the CDR3: TGTGCCAGCAGTCCCGACATGATATTCACCCCTCTTCACTTT. Translating gives CASSPDMIFTPLHF.

The chain recombines TRBV6-2 or TRBV6-3 with TRBJ1-1; 10 bases map to TRBD1. The CDR3 sequence is 16 residues long. From germline, CDR1 is MNHEY and CDR2 SVGEGT. Trimming took 3 bases from V and 4 from J; bases not matched to a gene: 8. The CDR3 DNA reads as TGTGCCAGCAGTTATGGGACAGGGGCTTTGAGCACTGAAGCTTTCTTT. Amino acid sequence: CASSYGTGALSTEAFF.

The chain uses TRBV3-1 (or the pseudogene TRBV3-2) and TRBJ2-1, with D possibly matching TRBD1 (6 bases). The CDR3 is 14 amino acids. Trimming left V 1 base short and J 10 bases short, with 14 bases between. CDR1 is LGHDT, CDR2 YNNKEL, per germline (reference sequence). The CDR3 DNA reads as TGTGCCAGCAGCCAAGTCGGGACAACAGAAGAGCAGTTCTTC. This encodes CASSQVGTTEEQFF.

In this sample, this clone is hyperexpanded. The chain has TRBV14 and TRBJ2-7; D is perhaps TRBD1 (6 bases). V lost 4 bases and J 6 bases, leaving 13 bases between the germline ends. The CDR3 totals 13 residues. CDR1 SGHDN and CDR2 FVKESK come from the germline V gene. This CDR3 is CASSPDRRFEQYF. The CDR3, as DNA: TGTGCCAGCAGCCCCGACAGGAGGTTCGAGCAGTACTTC.

The chain uses TRBV2 and TRBJ2-3, with TRBD1 matching 7 bases. The V segment lost 6 bases and the J segment 3 bases; nucleotides outside the gene matches: 12. The CDR3 covers 16 residues. Per the germline V gene, CDR1 is SNHLY and CDR2 is FYNNEI. The CDR3 DNA reads as TGTGCCAGCAGAGTTACAGGGGCCGAGCCTACAGATACGCAGTATTTT. This codes for CASRVTGAEPTDTQYF.

V usage is TRBV28 and J usage is TRBJ1-2; 8 bases fit TRBD1. The CDR3 is 14 residues long. V lost 10 bases and J lost 8; bases outside the gene matches: 15. The germline V gene has CDR1 MDHEN and CDR2 SYDVKM. The CDR3 sequence: CATGLGQGARGYTF. Written as DNA, the CDR3 is TGTGCCACCGGGTTGGGGCAGGGGGCGCGGGGCTACACCTTC.

This clone was observed a single time. The V gene is TRBV28, the J gene TRBJ1-2; the match to TRBD1 covers 8 bases. J lost 6 bases, V lost 10 bases, and 7 bases had no gene match. The V gene's germline CDR1 is MDHEN and CDR2 SYDVKM. The CDR3 consists of 12 residues. The CDR3 spells CAIRGRQDGYTF. CDR3 DNA sequence: TGTGCCATCAGGGGGCGACAGGATGGCTACACCTTC.

The sample holds one count of this clone. The chain carries TRBV19 and TRBJ1-6; no reliable D call. The V and J ends lost 5 bases and 2 bases respectively, with 13 bases between them. CDR3 length: 16 amino acids. Germline V lookup: CDR1 LNHDA, CDR2 SQIVND (reference sequence). The CDR3 DNA reads as TGTGCCAGTAGTGATGGCGGGGAGGCCTATAATTCACCCCTCCACTTT. It codes for CASSDGGEAYNSPLHF.

CDR3 nucleotides: TGCGCCAGCAGCTTACGAGTGGGAACAGCGGGGGGTAATGAGCAGTTCTTC. This sequence encodes CASSLRVGTAGGNEQFF. The rearrangement uses TRBV5-1 and TRBJ2-1, with 9 nucleotides matching TRBD2. The CDR3 has 17 residues. From germline, CDR1 is SGHRS and CDR2 YFSETQ. The junction had 13 bases not matched to a gene; V was cut back by 2 bases and J by 7 bases.

The V gene is TRBV27, the J gene TRBJ2-3; 9 bases are a match to TRBD2. Losses at the gene ends were 5 bases for V and 8 bases for J; bases not matched to a gene: 11. The germline gives CDR1 MNHEY, CDR2 SMNVEV (reference sequence). CDR3 length equals 15 residues. CDR3 protein: CASSPMGGGEGTQYF. Written as DNA, the CDR3 is TGTGCCAGCAGTCCTATGGGCGGGGGGGAAGGTACGCAGTATTTT.

This chain connects TRBV6-4 to TRBJ2-4; D is unclear. The length of the CDR3 is 14 residues. Germline V gene data show CDR1 as MRHNA and CDR2 as SNTAGT. The V and J ends lost 2 bases and 3 bases respectively, with 8 bases between them. The CDR3 bases are TGTGCCAGCAGTGACGGCTTAAACAAAAACATTCAGTACTTC. Its translation is CASSDGLNKNIQYF.

The chain carries TRBV25-1 and TRBJ1-4, with D possibly being TRBD1 (5 bases). V lost 0 bases and J lost 5, with 10 bases in between. The CDR3 contains 15 residues. Germline V CDR1 and CDR2: MGHDK, SYGVNS. CDR3 amino acids: CASSEYRQGNEKLFF. In DNA, the CDR3 is TGTGCCAGCAGTGAATATCGCCAGGGAAATGAAAAACTGTTTTTT.